This T cell receptor beta chain was captured by sequencing in a study of blood T cell repertoires in COVID-19. Study-wide background: The United States, Italy and Spain supplied acute and convalescent COVID-19 samples. The cDNA or gDNA used as material had been derived from T cells, B-cell-depleted T cells, or PBMCs.

As handled by the study authors: For nucleated cells, counts were estimated from reference gene primer amplification. Sequencing used immunoSEQ multiplex PCR; TCRdb keeps in-frame clones, though not all of them. V, J and clone size derive from that table, while D and trimming were established from the DNA sequence. The table has some 230,000 clones, 80% to 85% seen once. The germline gives CDR1 SGHRS, CDR2 YFSETQ. The CDR3 length is 16 residues. V dropped 4 bases and J dropped 4; count of bases not matched to a gene: 5. The chain joins TRBV5-1 to TRBJ2-2; 12 positions match TRBD1. The receptor comes from a woman under 40 who had recovered from COVID-19. The sequencing sample was made of peripheral blood. In DNA form, the CDR3 reads TGCGCCAGCAGCCCGGGACAGGGGGCGCCCACCGGGGAGCTGTTTTTT. Translated, it gives CASSPGQGAPTGELFF.